The 22 T cell receptor beta chains below were found in one sample sequenced in a study of cytomegalovirus exposure and HLA in healthy donors. With 60 Vbeta and 13 Jbeta primers, the PCR was carried out. Sequencing used immunoSEQ multiplex PCR; TCRdb keeps in-frame clones, though not all of them. The sample consists of about 130,000 clones, over 70% of them appearing once. Input material: PBMCs. These receptors originate from a woman aged 40 to 50 in good health and CMV-seronegative.

The chain recombines TRBV27 with TRBJ2-7; the match to TRBD2 covers 8 bases. The CDR3 sequence is 15 residues long. J was trimmed by 3 bases and V by 3 bases; bases with no gene match: 7. Looked up from germline, CDR1 is MNHEY and CDR2 is SMNVEV (reference sequence). CDR3 sequence: CASSFWREDHYEQYF. CDR3 in DNA: TGTGCCAGCAGTTTCTGGCGGGAGGACCACTACGAGCAGTACTTC.

The chain combines TRBV9 with TRBJ1-2; D is ambiguous. Germline loops: CDR1 SGDLS, CDR2 YYNGEE. The CDR3 runs 14 residues. Trimming left V 0 bases short and J 0 bases short, with 6 bases between. The DNA of the CDR3 is TGTGCCAGCAGCGTAGGGTCAGCTAACTATGGCTACACCTTC. Its translation is CASSVGSANYGYTF.

This clone was observed a handful of times. The genes are TRBV6-1 and TRBJ2-5; unclear D gene. CDR3 length: 11 residues. The V end lost 5 bases, the J end lost 5 bases, and 6 bases lay between the germline ends. Germline loops: CDR1 MNHNS, CDR2 SASEGT. The chain's CDR3 is CASSYEETQYF. CDR3 DNA: TGTGCCAGCAGTTATGAGGAGACCCAGTACTTC.

The chain has TRBV6-1 and TRBJ1-1, with a possible D match to TRBD1 (5 bases). V was trimmed by 5 bases and J by 0 bases, leaving 13 bases between them. Germline V CDR1 and CDR2: MNHNS, SASEGT. The CDR3 runs to 15 residues. CDR3 protein: CASSPRGPLNTEAFF. The CDR3 region has the DNA TGTGCCAGCAGTCCGCGGGGCCCGTTGAACACTGAAGCTTTCTTT.

The chain links TRBV7-9 to TRBJ1-1; 10 bases fit TRBD1. The CDR3 has 16 residues. Germline V gives CDR1 SEHNR, CDR2 FQNEAQ (reference sequence). V lost 5 bases and J lost 1; bases outside the gene matches: 7. The CDR3 sequence is CASSVTGGSGNTEAFF. The CDR3 DNA sequence: TGTGCCAGCAGCGTGACAGGGGGCTCGGGGAACACTGAAGCTTTCTTT.

This chain's CDR3 is CAGGQGSTYEQYF. CDR3 nucleotide sequence: TGTGCCGGTGGACAGGGATCAACCTACGAGCAGTACTTC. This chain connects TRBV2 to TRBJ2-7, with TRBD1 matching 8 bases. Germline V gives CDR1 SNHLY, CDR2 FYNNEI. This CDR3 comprises 13 residues. After removal of 11 bases from V and 2 bases from J, the junction contained 8 bases not matched to a gene.

This sequence joins TRBV11-2 and TRBJ2-7; 10 nucleotides align to TRBD1. This CDR3 is built from 14 residues. Germline loops: CDR1 SGHAT, CDR2 FQNNGV. Trimming removed 6 bases from V and 3 bases from J; junction bases left unmatched: 5. The CDR3 sequence: CASRVDRGRYEQYF. Here the CDR3 DNA reads TGTGCCAGCAGAGTAGACAGGGGGCGCTACGAGCAGTACTTC.

The rearrangement links TRBV18 to TRBJ2-3, with 10 bases fitting TRBD1. Germline V gene lookup returns CDR1 KGHSH and CDR2 LQKENI. Trimming removed 6 bases from V and 3 bases from J; junction bases left unmatched: 12. This CDR3 is built from 17 residues. The CDR3 is CASSAVTGGFDTDTQYF. CDR3 sequence (DNA): TGTGCCAGCTCGGCGGTGACAGGGGGCTTTGATACAGATACGCAGTATTTT.

The rearrangement joins TRBV5-6 to TRBJ1-5; 9 bases map to TRBD1. Germline CDR1 SGHDT, CDR2 YYEEEE. The trim removed 2 bases at V and 1 base at J, leaving 4 bases unmatched. This CDR3 has 16 residues. CDR3 DNA: TGTGCCAGCAGCTTAAGAGACAGGGGGAGCAATCAGCCCCAGCATTTT. Its protein product is CASSLRDRGSNQPQHF.

The chain has TRBV10-3 and TRBJ2-2; TRBD1 aligns across 7 bases. The CDR3 spans 14 residues. Per germline, CDR1 ENHRY and CDR2 SYGVKD. After removal of 6 bases from V and 1 base from J, the junction contained 2 bases not matched to a gene. As DNA, the CDR3 is TGTGCCATCAGGAGGGACAGGAACACCGGGGAGCTGTTTTTT. Translation: CAIRRDRNTGELFF.

Note on this clone: The junction departs from the called germline gene at one end, perhaps through a read error. V gene TRBV27 combines with J gene TRBJ2-1, with D uncertain. The CDR3 loop spans 15 amino acids. In germline, CDR1 is MNHEY, CDR2 SMNVEV (reference sequence). The DNA of the CDR3 is TGTCCCAGCAGTCCCTCCTTTAGCTCCTACAATGAGCAGTTCTTC. It translates to CPSSPSFSSYNEQFF.

The V gene is TRBV7-2, the J gene TRBJ1-5; TRBD1 matches at 7 bases. The CDR3 loop spans 14 amino acids. Trimming took 1 base from V and 6 from J; bases not matched to a gene: 3. Germline V gives CDR1 SGHTA, CDR2 FQGNSA. CDR3 loop: CASSLEGARQPQHF. CDR3 sequence (DNA): TGTGCCAGCAGCTTAGAGGGGGCTCGTCAGCCCCAGCATTTT.

V is TRBV7-6 and J is TRBJ1-6; D perhaps matches TRBD1 (5 bases). The length of the CDR3 is 15 residues. The V end lost 3 bases, the J end lost 7 bases, and 13 bases lay between the germline ends. Germline V gives CDR1 SGHVS, CDR2 FNYEAQ. In nucleotides, the CDR3 is TGTGCCAGCAGCTTGGGTCAGGGCTCAAATTCACCCCTCCACTTT. As protein: CASSLGQGSNSPLHF.

This clone was detected only once. V usage is TRBV4-3 and J usage is TRBJ2-7; TRBD2 agrees at 11 bases. The CDR3 is 15 amino acids. Germline V CDR1 and CDR2: LGHNA, YSLEER. After removal of 5 bases from V and 3 bases from J, the junction contained 6 bases not matched to a gene. CDR3: CASSTLAGGNYEQYF. In nucleotides, the CDR3 is TGCGCCAGCAGCACCCTAGCGGGAGGAAACTACGAGCAGTACTTC.

This clone has only a few counts. CDR3 DNA sequence: TGTGCCAGCAGTGACTCGGGTCAGGGCAGCACAGATACGCAGTATTTT. Translated, it gives CASSDSGQGSTDTQYF. The chain joins TRBV6-4 to TRBJ2-3; D possibly corresponds to TRBD1 (5 bases). V shed 0 bases and J shed 0 bases, with 10 bases lying between them. Germline assignment: CDR1 MRHNA and CDR2 SNTAGT. The CDR3 contains 16 residues.

The rearrangement links TRBV29-1 to TRBJ2-2, with TRBD2 as a possible D gene (7 bases). CDR1 SQVTM and CDR2 ANQGSEA come from the germline V gene. V was pared by 6 bases and J by 4 bases, with 15 bases between. CDR3 length: 14 amino acids. Written as DNA, the CDR3 is TGCAGCGTGGGAGGGGGGTCGGGCACCGGGGAGCTGTTTTTT. Residues: CSVGGGSGTGELFF.

V is TRBV7-3 and J is TRBJ2-2, with 12 bases matching TRBD2. This CDR3 contains 20 residues. In germline, CDR1 is SGHTA, CDR2 FQGTGA. V dropped 4 bases and J dropped 3; count of bases not matched to a gene: 15. The CDR3 DNA sequence: TGTGCCAGCAGCTCCGATCCCCAGACTAGCGGGAGAGGGTACACCGGGGAGCTGTTTTTT. Translating it yields CASSSDPQTSGRGYTGELFF.

This clone turned up a few times. The chain joins TRBV7-8 to TRBJ2-7; 7 nucleotides align to TRBD2. Germline trimming cut 0 bases from V and 5 bases from J; bases unmatched to any gene: 10. Germline CDR1 and CDR2: SGHVS and FQNEAQ. The CDR3 has 16 amino acids. The DNA for the CDR3 is TGTGCCAGCAGCTTAGCGGGGGAGGGGCCGTGGGACGAGCAGTACTTC. Protein product: CASSLAGEGPWDEQYF.

J is TRBJ1-2 and V is TRBV14; 12 positions match TRBD1. The CDR3 has 14 amino acids. Germline assignment: CDR1 SGHDN and CDR2 FVKESK. V lost 6 bases, J lost 8 bases, and 7 bases stayed unmatched. In DNA form, the CDR3 reads TGTGCCAGCAGGGACCGGGACAGGGGGCTCGGCTACACCTTC. Translating it yields CASRDRDRGLGYTF.

CDR3 protein: CAISPDSRNTEAFF. CDR3 in DNA: TGTGCCATCAGCCCGGACAGCCGGAACACTGAAGCTTTCTTT. The chain combines TRBV10-3 with TRBJ1-1; D is perhaps TRBD1 (6 bases). Trimming left V 6 bases short and J 1 base short, with 12 bases between. Per the germline V gene, CDR1 is ENHRY and CDR2 is SYGVKD. The CDR3 extends over 14 amino acids.

A remark on this clone: Germline is not matched at one junction end, which may reflect a read error. The sample holds other DNA sequences that translate to the same CDR3. The chain carries TRBV5-1 and TRBJ1-1, with TRBD1 matching 7 bases. The CDR3 runs 13 residues. Germline assignment: CDR1 SGHRS and CDR2 YFSETQ. The CDR3 loop reads CASSLAGQAEAFF. The CDR3 DNA sequence: TGCGCCAGCAGCTTGGCCGGACAGGCGGAAGCTTTCTTC.

The rearrangement links TRBV4-3 to TRBJ2-1; a possible D gene is TRBD2 (6 bases). V lost 1 base and J lost 6, with 16 bases in between. The CDR3 totals 16 residues. CDR1 LGHNA and CDR2 YSLEER come from the germline V gene. The chain's CDR3 is CASSQADFYGGNEQFF. The CDR3 region has the DNA TGCGCCAGCAGCCAAGCCGACTTCTACGGGGGCAATGAGCAGTTCTTC.